In this sample, the clone carrying this TCR beta chain turned up a few times. Antigen specificity is unknown. This sample was taken from a study of human T cells and chemical hapten exposure. Study-wide results and limits: While controls formed fewer of them, expanded TCRs formed significantly more large CDR3 similarity clusters. Sensitizing to DPC left TCRs with a frequency above 1 in 1000 unaltered.

In TCRdb, the RACE reads were re-called with MiXCR into one record per CDR3 protein. This table holds about 140,000 distinct CDR3 sequences, around 11% found once. Losses at the gene ends were 6 bases for V and 0 bases for J; bases not matched to a gene: 5. Germline V gene data show CDR1 as SNHLY and CDR2 as FYNNEI. There are 15 residues in the CDR3. Time point described: patch test 2, 6 weeks after DPC sensitization. Indicated treatment: therapeutic diphenylcyclopropenone sensitization with weekly scalp DPC. The receptor was derived from a woman between 50 and 59 years old with alopecia areata. Some clones in this sample may be carry-over from other donors' samples. The rearrangement joins TRBV2 to TRBJ1-3; 7 bases fit TRBD1. Here the sequenced sample was whole blood, taken in connection with sensitization to the hapten diphenylcyclopropenone (DPC). The CDR3: CASRRGTVSGNTIYF. DNA for the CDR3: TGTGCCAGCAGGAGAGGGACAGTCTCTGGAAACACCATATATTTT.